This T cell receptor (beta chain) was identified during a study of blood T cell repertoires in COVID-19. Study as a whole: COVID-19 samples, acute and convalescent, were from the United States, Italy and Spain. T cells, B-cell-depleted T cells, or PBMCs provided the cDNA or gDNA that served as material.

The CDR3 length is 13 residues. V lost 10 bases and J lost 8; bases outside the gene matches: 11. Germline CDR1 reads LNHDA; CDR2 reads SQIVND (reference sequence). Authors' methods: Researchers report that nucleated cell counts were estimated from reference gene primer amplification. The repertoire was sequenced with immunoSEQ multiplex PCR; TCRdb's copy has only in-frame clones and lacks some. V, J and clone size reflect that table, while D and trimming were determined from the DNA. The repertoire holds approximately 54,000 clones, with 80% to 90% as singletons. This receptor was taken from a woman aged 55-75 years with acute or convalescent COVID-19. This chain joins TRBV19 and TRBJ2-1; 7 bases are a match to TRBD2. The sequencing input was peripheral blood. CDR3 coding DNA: TGTGCCATTGGGGAGCGGGAAGCCGATGAGCAGTTCTTC. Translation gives CAIGEREADEQFF.